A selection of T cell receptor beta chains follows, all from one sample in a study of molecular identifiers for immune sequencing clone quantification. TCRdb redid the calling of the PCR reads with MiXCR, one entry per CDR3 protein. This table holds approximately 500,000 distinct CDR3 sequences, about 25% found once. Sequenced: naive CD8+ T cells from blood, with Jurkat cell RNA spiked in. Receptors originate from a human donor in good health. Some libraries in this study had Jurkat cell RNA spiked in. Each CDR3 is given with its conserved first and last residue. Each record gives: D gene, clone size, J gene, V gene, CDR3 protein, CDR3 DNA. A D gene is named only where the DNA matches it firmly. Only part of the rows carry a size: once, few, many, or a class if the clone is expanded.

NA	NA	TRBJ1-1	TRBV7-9	CASSSGGSVNTEAFF	TGTGCCAGCAGCTCCGGGGGGTCCGTGAACACTGAAGCTTTCTTT
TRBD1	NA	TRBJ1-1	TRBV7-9	CASSYQTGAETEAFF	TGTGCCAGCAGTTATCAGACAGGGGCGGAGACTGAAGCTTTCTTT
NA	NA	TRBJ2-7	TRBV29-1	CSVLGGSYEQYF	TGCAGCGTTTTGGGGGGATCCTACGAGCAGTACTTC
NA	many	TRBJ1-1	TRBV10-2	CASSEEPTVNTEAFF	TGCGCCAGCAGTGAGGAACCAACAGTGAACACTGAAGCTTTCTTT
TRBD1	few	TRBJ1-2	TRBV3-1	CASSQATGGPVYGYTF	TGTGCCAGCAGCCAAGCAACAGGGGGCCCTGTGTATGGCTACACCTTC
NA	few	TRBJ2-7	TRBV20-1	CSARGTEISYEQYF	TGCAGTGCCCGCGGGACAGAGATTTCCTACGAGCAGTACTTC
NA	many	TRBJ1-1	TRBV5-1	CASSPPGFMNTEAFF	TGCGCCAGCAGCCCCCCCGGCTTTATGAACACTGAAGCTTTCTTT
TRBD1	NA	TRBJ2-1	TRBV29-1	CSALSQGAWEQFF	TGCAGCGCACTATCCCAGGGGGCATGGGAGCAGTTCTTC
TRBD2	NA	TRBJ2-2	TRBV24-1	CATSAVRLAGGEATGELFF	TGTGCCACCAGTGCCGTGAGGCTAGCGGGAGGGGAGGCGACCGGGGAGCTGTTTTTT
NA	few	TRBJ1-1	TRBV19	CASSIGPHLNTEAFF	TGTGCCAGTAGTATAGGTCCGCACTTGAACACTGAAGCTTTCTTT
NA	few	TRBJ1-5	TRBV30	CAWSVEWGQPQHF	TGTGCCTGGAGTGTAGAATGGGGTCAGCCCCAGCATTTT
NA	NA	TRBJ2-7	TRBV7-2	CASSLVSSKGSDFYEQYF	TGTGCCAGCAGCTTAGTGTCATCTAAGGGGTCTGACTTCTACGAGCAGTACTTC
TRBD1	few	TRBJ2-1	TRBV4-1	CASSQRTGAYDEQFF	TGCGCCAGCAGCCAAAGGACAGGGGCGTACGATGAGCAGTTCTTC
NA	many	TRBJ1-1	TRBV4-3	CASSPTLGLNTEAFF	TGCGCCAGCAGCCCCACCTTGGGGCTGAACACTGAAGCTTTCTTT
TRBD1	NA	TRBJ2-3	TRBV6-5	CASSFDRASSTDTQYF	TGTGCCAGCAGTTTTGACAGGGCCTCTAGCACAGATACGCAGTATTTT
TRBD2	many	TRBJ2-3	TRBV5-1	CASSRRTSGEWSTDTQYF	TGCGCCAGCAGCCGAAGGACTAGCGGGGAATGGAGCACAGATACGCAGTATTTT
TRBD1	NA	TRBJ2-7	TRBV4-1	CASSQVRDSSHKQYF	TGCGCCAGCAGCCAAGTACGGGACAGCTCCCACAAGCAGTACTTC
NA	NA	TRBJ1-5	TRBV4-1	CASSQEDSGNQPQHF	TGCGCCAGCAGCCAAGAGGACTCCGGCAATCAGCCCCAGCATTTT
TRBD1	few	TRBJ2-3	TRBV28	CASTPGTGSTDTQYF	TGTGCCAGCACCCCAGGGACAGGCAGCACAGATACGCAGTATTTT
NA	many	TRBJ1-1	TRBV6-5	CASTDGGVRNTEAFF	TGTGCCAGCACCGATGGTGGGGTCAGGAACACTGAAGCTTTCTTT
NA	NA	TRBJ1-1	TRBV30	CAWSVNSREFQNTEAFF	TGTGCCTGGAGTGTAAATTCGAGGGAATTCCAGAACACTGAAGCTTTCTTT
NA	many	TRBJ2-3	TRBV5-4	CASSLVGERTDTQYF	TGTGCCAGCAGCTTGGTAGGCGAAAGAACAGATACGCAGTATTTT
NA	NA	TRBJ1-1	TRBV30	CAWSVGHIETFF	TGTGCCTGGAGTGTTGGTCATATTGAAACTTTCTTT
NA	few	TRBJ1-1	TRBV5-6	CASSLPQNTEAFF	TGTGCCAGCAGCTTGCCCCAGAACACTGAAGCTTTCTTT
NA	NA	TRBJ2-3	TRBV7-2	CASGLISTDTQYF	TGTGCCAGCGGCTTAATAAGCACAGATACGCAGTATTTT